This is a list of T cell receptor beta chains from one sample in a study of blood T cell repertoires in COVID-19. The method was immunoSEQ multiplex PCR; TCRdb's version includes in-frame clones alone and lacks a portion of them. The table shows 150,000 or so clones, with around 80% occurring only once. Source material: PBMCs or T cells enriched from blood (not recorded which). These receptors all stem from a middle-aged man who had recovered from COVID-19. CDR3s include the opening cysteine and the closing phenylalanine or tryptophan. Fields, in order: clone size, V gene, CDR3 protein. The size of a clone is reported for some rows only, either as once, few or many, or as a class for expanded clones.

clone_size: few; v_call: TRBV6-5; cdr3_aa: CASSYAGGGDSPLHF
clone_size: -; v_call: TRBV12-5; cdr3_aa: CASGLVRWAKPLQEAFF
clone_size: -; v_call: TRBV7-6; cdr3_aa: CASSSTGPGTQYF
clone_size: -; v_call: TRBV9; cdr3_aa: CASSSKFRQGAVTGELFF
clone_size: -; v_call: TRBV7-2; cdr3_aa: CASSLASGGADTQYF
clone_size: -; v_call: TRBV7-6; cdr3_aa: CASSLAPKAGRAEQYF
clone_size: -; v_call: TRBV5-1; cdr3_aa: CASSLVVQPQHF
clone_size: -; v_call: TRBV27; cdr3_aa: CASSPLAGGWNTIYF
clone_size: -; v_call: TRBV9; cdr3_aa: CASSVDPGGDEQYF
clone_size: -; v_call: TRBV19; cdr3_aa: CASRGSLQAFF
clone_size: -; v_call: TRBV18; cdr3_aa: CASSPRGSSYNEQFF
clone_size: -; v_call: TRBV9; cdr3_aa: CASSVEAGESTGELFF
clone_size: -; v_call: TRBV3-1/TRBV3-2; cdr3_aa: CASSQDFGPQHF
clone_size: -; v_call: TRBV7-9; cdr3_aa: CASSLWGQGARTNEKLFF
clone_size: -; v_call: TRBV2; cdr3_aa: CASLRGTQYF
clone_size: -; v_call: TRBV11-2; cdr3_aa: CASSLDPTGSGYTF
clone_size: -; v_call: TRBV12-3/TRBV12-4; cdr3_aa: CASTVYRGREQYF
clone_size: -; v_call: TRBV19; cdr3_aa: CASKTGNYGYTF
clone_size: -; v_call: TRBV3-1/TRBV3-2; cdr3_aa: CASSPGTNEKLFF
clone_size: -; v_call: TRBV5-4; cdr3_aa: CASVLTGTPANTGELFF
clone_size: -; v_call: TRBV29-1; cdr3_aa: CSVEDWRGNYGYTF
clone_size: -; v_call: TRBV5-5; cdr3_aa: CASSLTILDNSPLHF
clone_size: -; v_call: TRBV11-2; cdr3_aa: CASSLRQYTEAFF
clone_size: -; v_call: TRBV27; cdr3_aa: CASSPGQGPRNEKLFF
clone_size: -; v_call: TRBV28; cdr3_aa: CASSFGTGGLNQPQHF
clone_size: -; v_call: TRBV7-2; cdr3_aa: CASSLSELPPGELFF
clone_size: once; v_call: TRBV5-6; cdr3_aa: CASSPNQGTVHYGYTF
clone_size: -; v_call: TRBV3-1/TRBV3-2; cdr3_aa: CASKGVNTEAFF
clone_size: -; v_call: TRBV20-1; cdr3_aa: CSARSVYGYTF
clone_size: -; v_call: TRBV5-1; cdr3_aa: CASSLSQDQETQYF
clone_size: -; v_call: TRBV19; cdr3_aa: CASSNGQGRGYTF
clone_size: -; v_call: TRBV6-5; cdr3_aa: CASTPGQGSPLHF
clone_size: -; v_call: TRBV5-1; cdr3_aa: CASSPTGLAGGYNEQFF
clone_size: -; v_call: TRBV5-6; cdr3_aa: CASSLAATSGPREETQYF
clone_size: -; v_call: TRBV7-3; cdr3_aa: CASSPSGSYNSPLHF
clone_size: -; v_call: TRBV29-1; cdr3_aa: CSVESGAGIYEQYF
clone_size: -; v_call: TRBV7-8; cdr3_aa: CASSLVTGSYEQYF
clone_size: once; v_call: TRBV19; cdr3_aa: CASSPLRADEQYF
clone_size: -; v_call: TRBV5-4; cdr3_aa: CASSRRTPTNEKLFF
clone_size: -; v_call: TRBV7-8; cdr3_aa: CASSSTSSYEQYF